This T cell receptor beta chain was recovered during a study of human thymus T cells. Thymus specimens were resections from corrective heart surgery. The sample donors, healthy Finnish infants, were having corrective surgery for congenital heart defects. Notes on this clone: Its specificity is unknown.

Notes on the study in general: Thymic repertoires of unrelated individuals were reported in related research to overlap highly. There appeared to be biased usage of V and J genes in thymic and blood repertoires.

Sequencing was performed with immunoSEQ multiplex PCR; in TCRdb, only in-frame clones are kept and a portion is missing. The sample lists 70,000 to 75,000 clones, around 95% occurring once. This CDR3 is 13 amino acids long. The ends were cut back, 4 bases at V and 3 bases at J, with 8 bases in the middle. Germline-derived CDR1 and CDR2 are SGHNT and YYREEE (reference sequence). The V call is TRBV5-4, the J call TRBJ1-3, with D perhaps matching TRBD1 (5 bases). This sequence originates from a girl in the first two years of life with a congenital heart defect but otherwise immunologically healthy. Sequencing was carried out using thymus tissue. The DNA of the CDR3 is TGTGCCAGCAGCCTCGACAGTGGAAACACCATATATTTT. It is translated as CASSLDSGNTIYF.